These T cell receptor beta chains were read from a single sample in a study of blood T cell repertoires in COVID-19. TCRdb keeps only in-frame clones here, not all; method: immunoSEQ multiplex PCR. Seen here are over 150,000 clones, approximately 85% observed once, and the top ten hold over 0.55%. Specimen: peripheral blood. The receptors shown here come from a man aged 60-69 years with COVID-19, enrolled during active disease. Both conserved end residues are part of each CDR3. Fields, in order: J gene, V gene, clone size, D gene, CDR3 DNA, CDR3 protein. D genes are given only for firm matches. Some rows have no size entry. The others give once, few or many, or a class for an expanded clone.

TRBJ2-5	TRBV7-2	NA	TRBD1	TGTGCCAGCAGCCCCCAAGGACAGGTCCGCCAGGAGACCCAGTACTTC	CASSPQGQVRQETQYF
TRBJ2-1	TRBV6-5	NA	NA	TGTGCCAGCAGTTACTCGAGTCGACTAGTCTCTGATGAGCAGTTCTTC	CASSYSSRLVSDEQFF
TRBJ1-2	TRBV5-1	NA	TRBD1	TGCGCCAGCAGCTTGGACAGGGGACCTGGCTACACCTTC	CASSLDRGPGYTF
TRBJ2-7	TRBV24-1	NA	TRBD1	TGTGCCACCAGTGATGACCGACAGGGGACCTACGAGCAGTACTTC	CATSDDRQGTYEQYF
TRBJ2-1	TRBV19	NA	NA	TGTGCCAGTAGGTCTACTAATAGCGTTGGCGACAATGAGCAGTTCTTC	CASRSTNSVGDNEQFF
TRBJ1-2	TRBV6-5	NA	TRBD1	TGTGCCAGCAGTTACTCGACCACAGGGGCCTATGGCTACACCTTC	CASSYSTTGAYGYTF
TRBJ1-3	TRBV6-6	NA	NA	TGTGCCAGCAGTTACGAAGGGGTTGGAAACACCATATATTTT	CASSYEGVGNTIYF
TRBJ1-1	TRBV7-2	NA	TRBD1	TGTGCCAGCAGAAGACAGGGGTCGAACACTGAAGCTTTCTTT	CASRRQGSNTEAFF
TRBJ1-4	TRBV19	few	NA	TGTGCCAGTAGTATACAGCAGGGAAGGGAAAAACTGTTTTTT	CASSIQQGREKLFF
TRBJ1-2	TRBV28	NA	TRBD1	TGTGCCAGCAGCCCCTCCCCGGGACAGGGGAACTATGGCTACACCTTC	CASSPSPGQGNYGYTF
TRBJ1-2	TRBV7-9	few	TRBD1	TGTGCCAGCAGCTCCCGACAGGGAACTAACTATGGCTACACCTTC	CASSSRQGTNYGYTF
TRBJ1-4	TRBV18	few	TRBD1	TGTGCCAGCTCATCTTTCAAGGGGGCTATTGAAAAACTGTTTTTT	CASSSFKGAIEKLFF
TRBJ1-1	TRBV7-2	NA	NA	TGTGCCAGCGGAAGGGAGAGTGGGACTGAAGCTTTCTTT	CASGRESGTEAFF
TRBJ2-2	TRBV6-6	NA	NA	TGTGCCAGCAGTTCCCTCAGGGAAACCGGGGAGCTGTTTTTT	CASSSLRETGELFF
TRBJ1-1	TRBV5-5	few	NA	TGTGCCAGCAGCTTGTGGGGGGAGGGCAGGAACACTGAAGCTTTCTTT	CASSLWGEGRNTEAFF
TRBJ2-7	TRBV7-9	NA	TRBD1	TGTGCCAGCAGCCGCCTGGGACAGGGGAACCGCGAGCAGTACTTC	CASSRLGQGNREQYF
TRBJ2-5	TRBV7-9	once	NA	TGTGCCAGCAGCTTCGCGGCAGAAGAGACCCAGTACTTC	CASSFAAEETQYF
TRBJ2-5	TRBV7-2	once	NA	TGTGCCAGCAGCTCCGGGTTTTATCGGGGTGGGGAGACCCAGTACTTC	CASSSGFYRGGETQYF
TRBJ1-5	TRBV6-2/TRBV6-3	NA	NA	TGTGCCAGCAGTTACTCCTATCGCCGCATTGGAGTAAATAGCAATCAGCCCCAGCATTTT	CASSYSYRRIGVNSNQPQHF
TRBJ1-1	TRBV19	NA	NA	TGTGCCAGTAGTTTTTGGGGAGCCACTGAAGCTTTCTTT	CASSFWGATEAFF
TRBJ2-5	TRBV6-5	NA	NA	TGTGCCACCCACATAGCGACCCAGTACTTC	CATHIATQYF
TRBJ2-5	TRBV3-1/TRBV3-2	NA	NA	TGTGCCAGCAGCCATTGGTCAGTGAGGGCCCAAGAGACCCAGTACTTC	CASSHWSVRAQETQYF
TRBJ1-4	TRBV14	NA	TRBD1	TGTGCCAGCAGCCGACAGACAGGGGCTGGCGAGTTGTTTTTT	CASSRQTGAGELFF
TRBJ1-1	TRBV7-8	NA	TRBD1	TGTGCCAGCGGCCGAGGACAGGGGGGGAACACTGAAGCTTTCTTT	CASGRGQGGNTEAFF
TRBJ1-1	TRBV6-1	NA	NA	TGTGCCAGCAGTGCAAACGGGGGGCACCGAACAACTGAAGCTTTCTTT	CASSANGGHRTTEAFF
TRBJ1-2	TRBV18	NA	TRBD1	TGTGCCAGCTCTCATCAGGACAGGGGAGGCTATGGCTACACCTTC	CASSHQDRGGYGYTF
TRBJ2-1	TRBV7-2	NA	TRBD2	TGTGCCAGCAGCTTTCGACTAGCGCCCCTCAATGAGCAGTTCTTC	CASSFRLAPLNEQFF
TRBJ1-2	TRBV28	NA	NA	TGTGCCAGCAGGCCGACAGGAGCTAACTATGGCTACACCTTC	CASRPTGANYGYTF
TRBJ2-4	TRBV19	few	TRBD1	TGTGCCAGTACCGAGGGGGCTCCCAAAAACATTCAGTACTTC	CASTEGAPKNIQYF
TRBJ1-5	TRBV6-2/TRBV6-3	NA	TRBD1	TGTGCCAGCAGTAGTAACAGGGGAATTTATAGCAATCAGCCCCAGCATTTT	CASSSNRGIYSNQPQHF
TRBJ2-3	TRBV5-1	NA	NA	TGCGCCAGCAGTACCACGGGGGATACGCAGTATTTT	CASSTTGDTQYF
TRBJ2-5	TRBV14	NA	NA	TGTGCCAGCAGCCAAGGACTGAAGTTTGGCCAAGAGACCCAGTACTTC	CASSQGLKFGQETQYF
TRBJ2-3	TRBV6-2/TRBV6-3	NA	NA	TGTGCCAGCAGTTACTCTGGCGGGGTTCGCCCAGATACGCAGTATTTT	CASSYSGGVRPDTQYF
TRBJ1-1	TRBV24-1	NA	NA	TGTGCCACCAGTGATGCAGGGCCCGCTGAAGCTTTCTTT	CATSDAGPAEAFF
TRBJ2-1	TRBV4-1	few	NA	TGCGCCAGCACGCTCGGGGGATTCTCCTACAATGAGCAGTTCTTC	CASTLGGFSYNEQFF
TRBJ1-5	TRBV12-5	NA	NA	TGTGCTAGTGGGCCGGGGGGACGCCAAGCCAATCAGCCCCAGCATTTT	CASGPGGRQANQPQHF
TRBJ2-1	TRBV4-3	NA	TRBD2	TGCGCCAGCAGCCAAGGAGGACTAGCAGATGAGCAGTTCTTC	CASSQGGLADEQFF
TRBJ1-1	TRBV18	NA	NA	TGTGCCAGCTCTCCGGGCGGGAGCTATGAAGCTTTCTTT	CASSPGGSYEAFF
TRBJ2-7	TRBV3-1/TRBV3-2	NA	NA	TGTGCCAGCAGCCAAGGACGGGGATCATACGAGCAGTACTTC	CASSQGRGSYEQYF
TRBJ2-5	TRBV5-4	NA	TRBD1	TGTGCCAGCAGCTTGAGCGCTGTATTCCAGGGGGATCCTCAAGAGACCCAGTACTTC	CASSLSAVFQGDPQETQYF
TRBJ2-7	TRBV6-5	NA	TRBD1	TGTGCCAGCCATACCGGGACAGCAGGCGAGCAGTACTTC	CASHTGTAGEQYF
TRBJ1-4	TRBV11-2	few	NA	TGTGCCAGCAGCCGCCCCGGGGGGAATGAAAAACTGTTTTTT	CASSRPGGNEKLFF
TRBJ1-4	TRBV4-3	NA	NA	TGCGCCAGCAGCCAAGAGCCAGGGGAGGGAAAACTGTTTTTT	CASSQEPGEGKLFF
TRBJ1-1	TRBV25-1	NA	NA	TGTGCCAGCATGGAGGGCTGGAACACTGAAGCTTTCTTT	CASMEGWNTEAFF
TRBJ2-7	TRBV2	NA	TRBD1	TGTGCCAGCAAGGAGACAGGGAGCTCCTACGAGCAGTACTTC	CASKETGSSYEQYF
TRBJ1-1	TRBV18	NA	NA	TGTGCCAGCTCACCACCCCAGAGGAAGATGAACACTGAAGCTTTCTTT	CASSPPQRKMNTEAFF
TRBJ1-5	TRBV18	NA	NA	TGTGCCAGCTCCCCAGGGTTAGGGGGCAATCAGCCCCAGCATTTT	CASSPGLGGNQPQHF
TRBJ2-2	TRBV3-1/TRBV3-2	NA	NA	TGTGCCAGCAGCCAAGCGGGACTCAGGGGGGGGGAGCTGTTTTTT	CASSQAGLRGGELFF
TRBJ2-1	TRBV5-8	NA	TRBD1	TGTGCCAGCAGGAACGATGGGACAGGGGGCTACAATGAGCAGTTCTTC	CASRNDGTGGYNEQFF